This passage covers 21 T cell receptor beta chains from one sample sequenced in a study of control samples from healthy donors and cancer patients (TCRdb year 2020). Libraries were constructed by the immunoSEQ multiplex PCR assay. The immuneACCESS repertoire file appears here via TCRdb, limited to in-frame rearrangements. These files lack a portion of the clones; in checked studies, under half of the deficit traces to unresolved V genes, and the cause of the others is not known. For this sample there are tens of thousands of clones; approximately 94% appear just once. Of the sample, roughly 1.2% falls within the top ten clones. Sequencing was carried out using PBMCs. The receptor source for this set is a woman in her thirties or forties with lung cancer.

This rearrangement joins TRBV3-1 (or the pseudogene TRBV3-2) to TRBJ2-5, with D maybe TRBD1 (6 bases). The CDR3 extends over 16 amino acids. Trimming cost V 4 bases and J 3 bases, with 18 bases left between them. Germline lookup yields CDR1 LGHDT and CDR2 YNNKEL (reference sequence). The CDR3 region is CASSRTGTDRKETQYF. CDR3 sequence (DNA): TGTGCCAGCAGCCGAACAGGGACCGACCGGAAAGAGACCCAGTACTTC.

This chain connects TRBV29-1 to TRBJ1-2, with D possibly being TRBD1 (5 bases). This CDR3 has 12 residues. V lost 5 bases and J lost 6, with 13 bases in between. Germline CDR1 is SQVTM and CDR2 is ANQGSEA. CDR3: CSVNTKGDGYTF. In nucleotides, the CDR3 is TGCAGCGTTAACACGAAAGGGGATGGCTACACCTTC.

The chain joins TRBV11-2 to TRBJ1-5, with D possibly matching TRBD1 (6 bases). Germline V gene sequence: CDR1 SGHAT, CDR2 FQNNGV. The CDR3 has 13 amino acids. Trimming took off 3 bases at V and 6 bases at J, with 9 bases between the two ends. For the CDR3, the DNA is TGTGCCAGCAGCTTTCAGGGGATTCAGCCCCAGCATTTT. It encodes CASSFQGIQPQHF.

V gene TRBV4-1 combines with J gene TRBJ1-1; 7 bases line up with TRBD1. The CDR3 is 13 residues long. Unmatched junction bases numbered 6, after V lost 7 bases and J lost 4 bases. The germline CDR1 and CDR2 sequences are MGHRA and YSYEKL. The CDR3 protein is CASNTGVATEAFF. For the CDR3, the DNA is TGCGCCAGCAATACAGGGGTGGCCACTGAAGCTTTCTTT.

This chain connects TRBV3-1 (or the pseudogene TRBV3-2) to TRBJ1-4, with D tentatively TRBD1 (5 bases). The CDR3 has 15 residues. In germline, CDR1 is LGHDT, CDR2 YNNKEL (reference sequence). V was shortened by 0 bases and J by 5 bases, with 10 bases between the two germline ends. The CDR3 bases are TGTGCCAGCAGCCAAGAGGGTTACAGGAATGAAAAACTGTTTTTT. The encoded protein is CASSQEGYRNEKLFF.

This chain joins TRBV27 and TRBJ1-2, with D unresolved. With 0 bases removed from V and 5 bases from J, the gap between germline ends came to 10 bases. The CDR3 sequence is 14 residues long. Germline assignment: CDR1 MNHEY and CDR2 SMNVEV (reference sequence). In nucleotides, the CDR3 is TGTGCCAGCAGTTTATCCGGAAACTATTATGGCTACACCTTC. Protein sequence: CASSLSGNYYGYTF.

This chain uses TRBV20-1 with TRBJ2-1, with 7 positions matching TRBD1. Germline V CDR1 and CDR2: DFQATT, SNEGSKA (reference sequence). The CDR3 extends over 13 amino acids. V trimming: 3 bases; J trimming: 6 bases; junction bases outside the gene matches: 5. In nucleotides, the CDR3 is TGCAGTGCTAGTACAGGGGTTCTCAATGAGCAGTTCTTC. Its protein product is CSASTGVLNEQFF.

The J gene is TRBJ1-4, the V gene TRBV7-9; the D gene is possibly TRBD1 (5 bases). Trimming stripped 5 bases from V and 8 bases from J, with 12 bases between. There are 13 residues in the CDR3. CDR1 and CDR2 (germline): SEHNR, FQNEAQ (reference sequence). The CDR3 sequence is CASSPDSGEKLFF. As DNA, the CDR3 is TGTGCCAGCAGCCCCGACAGTGGGGAAAAACTGTTTTTT.

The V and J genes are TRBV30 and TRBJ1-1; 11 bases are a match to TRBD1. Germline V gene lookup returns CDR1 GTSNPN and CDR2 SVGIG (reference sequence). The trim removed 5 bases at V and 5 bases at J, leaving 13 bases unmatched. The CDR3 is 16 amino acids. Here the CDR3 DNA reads TGTGCCTGGGCGAAACTGACCGGGACAGGGGGTACTGAAGCTTTCTTT. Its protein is CAWAKLTGTGGTEAFF.

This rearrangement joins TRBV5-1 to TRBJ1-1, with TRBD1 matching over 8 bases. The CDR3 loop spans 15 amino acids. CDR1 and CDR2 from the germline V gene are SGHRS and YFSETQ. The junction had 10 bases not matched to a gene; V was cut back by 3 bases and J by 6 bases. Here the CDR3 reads CASSSLLDRVSEAFF. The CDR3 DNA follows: TGCGCCAGCAGCTCGCTACTGGACAGGGTTTCTGAAGCTTTCTTT.

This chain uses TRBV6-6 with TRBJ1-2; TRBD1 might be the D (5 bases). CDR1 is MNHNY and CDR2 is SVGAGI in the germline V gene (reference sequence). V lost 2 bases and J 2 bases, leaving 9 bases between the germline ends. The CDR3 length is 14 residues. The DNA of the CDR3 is TGTGCCAGCAGTTACGCCCCAGGGAACTATGGCTACACCTTC. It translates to CASSYAPGNYGYTF.

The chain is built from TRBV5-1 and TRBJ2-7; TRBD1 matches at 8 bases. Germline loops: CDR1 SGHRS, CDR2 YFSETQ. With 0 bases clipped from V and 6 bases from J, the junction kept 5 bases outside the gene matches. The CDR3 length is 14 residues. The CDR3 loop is CASSLEDRVVEQYF. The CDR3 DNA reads TGCGCCAGCAGCTTGGAGGACAGGGTAGTCGAGCAGTACTTC.

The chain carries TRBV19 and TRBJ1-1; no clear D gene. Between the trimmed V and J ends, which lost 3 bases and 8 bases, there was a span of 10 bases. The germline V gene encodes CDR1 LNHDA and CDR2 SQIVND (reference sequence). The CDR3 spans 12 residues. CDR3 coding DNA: TGTGCCAGTAGTATTGCATGGGAAGAAGCTTTCTTT. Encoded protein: CASSIAWEEAFF.

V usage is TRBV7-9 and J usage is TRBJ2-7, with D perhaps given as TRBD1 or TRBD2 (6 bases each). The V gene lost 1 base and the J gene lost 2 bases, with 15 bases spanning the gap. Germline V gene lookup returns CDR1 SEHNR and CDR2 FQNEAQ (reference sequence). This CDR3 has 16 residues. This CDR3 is CASSLDRGGLPYEQYF. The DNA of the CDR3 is TGTGCCAGCAGCTTAGACCGAGGGGGGCTCCCCTACGAGCAGTACTTC.

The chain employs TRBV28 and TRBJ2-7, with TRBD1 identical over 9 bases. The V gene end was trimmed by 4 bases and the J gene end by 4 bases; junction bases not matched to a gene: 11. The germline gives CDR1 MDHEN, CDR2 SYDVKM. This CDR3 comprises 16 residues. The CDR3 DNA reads TGTGCCAGCAGTTCCCCCAGGGGACAGGGAGGATACGAGCAGTACTTC. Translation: CASSSPRGQGGYEQYF.

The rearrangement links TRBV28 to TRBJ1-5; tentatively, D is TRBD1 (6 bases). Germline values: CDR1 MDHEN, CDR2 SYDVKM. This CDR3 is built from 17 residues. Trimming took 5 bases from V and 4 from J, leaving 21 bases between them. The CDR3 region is CASSKASTGGDNQPQHF. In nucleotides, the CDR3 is TGTGCCAGCAGTAAAGCTTCGACAGGTGGGGATAATCAGCCCCAGCATTTT.

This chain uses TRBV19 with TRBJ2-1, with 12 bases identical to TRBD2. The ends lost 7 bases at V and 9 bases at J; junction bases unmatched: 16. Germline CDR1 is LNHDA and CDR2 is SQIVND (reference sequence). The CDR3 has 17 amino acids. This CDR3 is CASISTGLAGGGREQFF. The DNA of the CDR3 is TGTGCCAGTATATCAACCGGCCTAGCGGGGGGGGGTCGTGAGCAGTTCTTC.

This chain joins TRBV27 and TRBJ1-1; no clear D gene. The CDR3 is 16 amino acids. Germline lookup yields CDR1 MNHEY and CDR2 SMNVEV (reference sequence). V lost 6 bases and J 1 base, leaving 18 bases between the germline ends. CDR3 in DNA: TGTGCCAGCAGCCAACAACCTCTATTCCCGAACACTGAAGCTTTCTTT. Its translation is CASSQQPLFPNTEAFF.

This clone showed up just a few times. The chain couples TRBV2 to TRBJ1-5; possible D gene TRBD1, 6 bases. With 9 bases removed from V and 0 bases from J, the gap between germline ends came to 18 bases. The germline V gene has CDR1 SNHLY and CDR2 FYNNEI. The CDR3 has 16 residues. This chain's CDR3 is CASGVTGKPSNQPQHF. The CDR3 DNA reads TGTGCCAGTGGGGTTACAGGGAAGCCTAGCAATCAGCCCCAGCATTTT.

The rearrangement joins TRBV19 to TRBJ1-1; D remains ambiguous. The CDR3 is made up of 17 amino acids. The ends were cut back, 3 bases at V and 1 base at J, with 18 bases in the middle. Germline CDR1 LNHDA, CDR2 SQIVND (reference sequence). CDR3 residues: CASSILFEGRANTEAFF. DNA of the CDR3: TGTGCCAGTAGTATCCTCTTCGAAGGGAGAGCGAACACTGAAGCTTTCTTT.

The CDR3 loop is CASSLRQGTKGYTF. In DNA form, the CDR3 reads TGCGCCAGCAGCTTGAGGCAGGGAACGAAGGGCTACACCTTC. This chain uses TRBV5-1 with TRBJ1-2; perhaps TRBD1 as D (5 bases). The CDR3 has 14 residues. Germline loops: CDR1 SGHRS, CDR2 YFSETQ. Trimming left V 1 base short and J 8 bases short, with 15 bases between.